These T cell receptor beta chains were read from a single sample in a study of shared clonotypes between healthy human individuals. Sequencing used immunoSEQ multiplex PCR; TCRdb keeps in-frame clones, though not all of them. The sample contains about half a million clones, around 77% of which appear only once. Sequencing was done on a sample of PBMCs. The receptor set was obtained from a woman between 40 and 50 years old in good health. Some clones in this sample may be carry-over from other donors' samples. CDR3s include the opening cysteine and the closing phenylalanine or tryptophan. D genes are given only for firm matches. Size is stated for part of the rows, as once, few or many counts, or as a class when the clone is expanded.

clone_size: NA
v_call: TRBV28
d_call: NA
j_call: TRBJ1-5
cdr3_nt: TGTGCCAGCAGTTTCAGGCCTAGCAATCAGCCCCAGCATTTT
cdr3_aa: CASSFRPSNQPQHF

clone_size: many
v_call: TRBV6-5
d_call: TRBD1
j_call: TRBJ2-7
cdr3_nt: TGTGCCAGCAGTTACTCGCCGACAGGGGCCGGCGAGCAGTACTTC
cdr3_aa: CASSYSPTGAGEQYF

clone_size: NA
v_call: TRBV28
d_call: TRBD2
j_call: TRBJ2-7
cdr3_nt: TGTGCCAGCAGTTTTTCTAGCGGGCTCTACGAGCAGTACTTC
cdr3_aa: CASSFSSGLYEQYF

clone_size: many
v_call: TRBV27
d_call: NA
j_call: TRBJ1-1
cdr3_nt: TGTGCCAGCAGTTTAGACCATCGCACTGAAGCTTTCTTT
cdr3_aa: CASSLDHRTEAFF

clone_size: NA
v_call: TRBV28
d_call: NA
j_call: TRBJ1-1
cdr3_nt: TGTGCCAGCAGGCGTGCTACCGAAGCTTTCTTT
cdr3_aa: CASRRATEAFF

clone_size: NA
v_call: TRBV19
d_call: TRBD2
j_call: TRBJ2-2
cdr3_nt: TGTGCCAGTAGTACCCTCCTGGCGGGAGAGAATGGGGAGCTGTTTTTT
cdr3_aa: CASSTLLAGENGELFF

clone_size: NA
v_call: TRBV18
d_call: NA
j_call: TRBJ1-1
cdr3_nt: TGTGCCAGCTCACCACCGGGTTTTCCTGGTGAAGCCTTCTTT
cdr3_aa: CASSPPGFPGEAFF

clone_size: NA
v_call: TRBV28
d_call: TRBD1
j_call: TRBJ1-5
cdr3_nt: TGTGCCAGCAGCCTCAACAGGGGCGGCAATCAGCCCCAGCATTTT
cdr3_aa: CASSLNRGGNQPQHF

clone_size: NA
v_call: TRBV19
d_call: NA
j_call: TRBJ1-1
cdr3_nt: TGTGCCAGTAGCCGCGTAACGGGGAGAACTGAAGCTTTCTTT
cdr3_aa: CASSRVTGRTEAFF

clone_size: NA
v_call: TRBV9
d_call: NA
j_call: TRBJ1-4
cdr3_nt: TGTGCCAGCAGTGGTTCCGGGGCAGAAAAACTGTTTTTT
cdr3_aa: CASSGSGAEKLFF

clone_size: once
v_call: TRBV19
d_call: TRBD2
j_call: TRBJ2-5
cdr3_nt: TGTGCCAGTAGTAGACGGGAGGGGCAAGAGACCCAGTACTTC
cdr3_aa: CASSRREGQETQYF

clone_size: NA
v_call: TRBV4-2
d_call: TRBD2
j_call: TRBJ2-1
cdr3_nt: TGTGCCAGCAGCCAAGTAGGCGGGAGGGCCGGGTTTACATACAATGAGCAGTTCTTC
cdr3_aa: CASSQVGGRAGFTYNEQFF

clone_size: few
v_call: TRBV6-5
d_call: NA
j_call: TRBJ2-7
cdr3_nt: TGTGCCAGCAGTTACGCGGGTAGCAGCTACGAGCAGTACTTC
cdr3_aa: CASSYAGSSYEQYF

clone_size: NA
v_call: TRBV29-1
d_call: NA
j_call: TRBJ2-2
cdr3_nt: TGCAGCGTCTCCGCCTGGGCGAACACCGGGGAGCTGTTTTTT
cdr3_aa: CSVSAWANTGELFF

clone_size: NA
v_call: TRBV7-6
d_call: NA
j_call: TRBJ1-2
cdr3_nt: TGTGCCAGCAGCCCGGCTAACACGGGGTTTGGGAGATATGGCTACACCTTC
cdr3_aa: CASSPANTGFGRYGYTF

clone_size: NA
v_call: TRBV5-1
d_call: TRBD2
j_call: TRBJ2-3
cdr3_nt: TGCGCCAGCAGCTTGGCGCGGACTAGCGGGAATCCAGATACGCAGTATTTT
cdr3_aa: CASSLARTSGNPDTQYF

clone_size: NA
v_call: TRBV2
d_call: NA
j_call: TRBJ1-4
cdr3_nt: TGTGCCAGCAGCCCCAACAGCGTTGAAAAACTGTTTTTT
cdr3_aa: CASSPNSVEKLFF

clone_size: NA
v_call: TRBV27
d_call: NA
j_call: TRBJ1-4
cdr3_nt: TGTGCCAGCAGTAATGAAGGGCCAGGTGAAAAACTGTTTTTT
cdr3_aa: CASSNEGPGEKLFF

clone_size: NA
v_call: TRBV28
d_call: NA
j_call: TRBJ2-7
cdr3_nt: TGTGCCAGCAGTTCCGCCCGCAGGATACCACGGGGTTACGAGCAGTACTTC
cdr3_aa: CASSSARRIPRGYEQYF

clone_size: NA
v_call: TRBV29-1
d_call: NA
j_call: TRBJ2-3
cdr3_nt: TGCAGCGTTGGGGGAATTAGCGGCTTCACAGATACGCAGTATTTT
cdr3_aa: CSVGGISGFTDTQYF

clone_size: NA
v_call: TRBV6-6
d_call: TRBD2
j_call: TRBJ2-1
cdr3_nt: TGTGCCAGCGCTAGCGGGGGTTACAATGAGCAGTTCTTC
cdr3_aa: CASASGGYNEQFF

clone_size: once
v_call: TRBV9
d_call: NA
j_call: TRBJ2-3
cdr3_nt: TGTGCCAGCAGCGTAGGATGGGTAGCCACAGATACGCAGTATTTT
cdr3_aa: CASSVGWVATDTQYF

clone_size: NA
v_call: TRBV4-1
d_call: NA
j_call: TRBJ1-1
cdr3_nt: TGCGCCAGCAGGCGCGAGGGAACAGGCCCCATGAACACTGAAGCTTTCTTT
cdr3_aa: CASRREGTGPMNTEAFF

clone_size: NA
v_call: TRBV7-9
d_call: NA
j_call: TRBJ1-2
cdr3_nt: TGTGCCAGCAGGTCCCCGAGCTCAACAAAAAACTATGGCTACACCTTC
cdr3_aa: CASRSPSSTKNYGYTF

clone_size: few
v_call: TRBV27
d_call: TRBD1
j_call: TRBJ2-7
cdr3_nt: TGTGCCAGCAGTTTATATGGGGGGACAGGGGCTTTCTCCTACGAGCAGTACTTC
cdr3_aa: CASSLYGGTGAFSYEQYF

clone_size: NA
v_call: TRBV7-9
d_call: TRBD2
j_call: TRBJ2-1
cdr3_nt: TGTGCCAGCAGCCTCGGACTAGCGGGAGCCTACAATGAGCAGTTCTTC
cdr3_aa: CASSLGLAGAYNEQFF

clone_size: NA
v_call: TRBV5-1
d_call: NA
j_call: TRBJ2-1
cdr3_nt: TGCGCCAGCAGCTCGCCGGAGAACAATGAGCAGTTCTTC
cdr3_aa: CASSSPENNEQFF

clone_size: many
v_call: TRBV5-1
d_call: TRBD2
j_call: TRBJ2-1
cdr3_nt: TGCGCCAGCAGTAAGGGGCAGACTAGCGGGGCGTACAATGAGCAGTTCTTC
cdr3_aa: CASSKGQTSGAYNEQFF